This T cell receptor (beta chain) is from a study of T cell changes during pregnancy in multiple sclerosis. Sequenced by immunoSEQ multiplex PCR; TCRdb stores in-frame clones only, minus some. The table records tens of thousands of clones, about nine tenths of them present only once. Germline CDR1 is MNHEY and CDR2 is SMNVEV (reference sequence). The CDR3 contains 11 residues. V lost 8 bases to trimming and J lost 4 bases, with 6 bases between them. This chain connects TRBV27 to TRBJ1-3; D ambiguous. This specimen was PBMCs, taken in the first trimester of pregnancy. This TCR derives from a female donor in good health, serving as a control in a pregnancy study. Some clones in this sample may be carry-over from other donors' samples. The CDR3, as DNA: TGTGCCAGCGCGTCCGGAAACACCATATATTTT. Translating gives CASASGNTIYF.